The 26 T cell receptor beta chains presented below share a single source sample, sequenced in a study of shared clonotypes between healthy human individuals. TCRdb's copy holds only in-frame clones and misses some; the assay was immunoSEQ multiplex PCR. Among about 1.5 million clones listed, over 95% were seen once. Sample: naive CD4+ T cells sorted from blood. The subset was: CD45RA+ positively selected. The receptors shown here come from a young man in good health.

The chain is built from TRBV30 and TRBJ2-3; D is possibly TRBD1 or TRBD2 (5 bases each). CDR3 length: 14 residues. The germline gives CDR1 GTSNPN, CDR2 SVGIG (reference sequence). Trimming removed 2 bases at V and 2 bases at J, with 11 bases between. In nucleotides, the CDR3 is TGTGCCTGGAGTTGGGGGTCTAACACAGATACGCAGTATTTT. This sequence encodes CAWSWGSNTDTQYF.

The gene calls are TRBV7-8 and TRBJ1-2; D is unclear. Germline V gene lookup returns CDR1 SGHVS and CDR2 FQNEAQ. The CDR3 has 12 amino acids. The V and J ends lost 4 bases and 0 bases respectively, with 3 bases between them. The chain's CDR3 is CASSWTNYGYTF. CDR3 DNA sequence: TGTGCCAGCAGCTGGACTAACTATGGCTACACCTTC.

This chain connects TRBV5-4 to TRBJ1-2; D not resolved. The CDR3 covers 15 residues. Trimming left V 2 bases short and J 0 bases short, with 11 bases between. CDR1 SGHNT and CDR2 YYREEE come from the germline V gene (reference sequence). CDR3 in DNA: TGTGCCAGCAGCTTAAGACGGGAACCTAACTATGGCTACACCTTC. Protein: CASSLRREPNYGYTF.

In DNA form, the CDR3 reads TGTGCCAGCAGCCGGCGTATGAACACTGAAGCTTTCTTT. It translates to CASSRRMNTEAFF. This rearrangement joins TRBV6-5 to TRBJ1-1; unclear D gene. The CDR3 contains 13 residues. V was cut by 6 bases and J by 0 bases, with 8 bases left in between. The V gene's germline CDR1 is MNHEY and CDR2 SVGAGI.

CDR3 nucleotide sequence: TGTGCCAGCTCAACGTTGCCGGGACAGGGGGTCAACGATGAGCAGTTCTTC. This codes for CASSTLPGQGVNDEQFF. The chain links TRBV18 to TRBJ2-1, with TRBD1 identical over 11 bases. J was trimmed by 8 bases and V by 5 bases; bases with no gene match: 14. The CDR3 has 17 amino acids. Germline V gene lookup returns CDR1 KGHSH and CDR2 LQKENI.

The CDR3 sequence: CASSRTYNEQFF. The CDR3 bases are TGTGCCAGCAGCCGGACCTACAATGAGCAGTTCTTC. The chain links TRBV11-2 to TRBJ2-1, with unresolved D. Trimming cost V 5 bases and J 2 bases, with 4 bases left between them. Per germline, CDR1 SGHAT and CDR2 FQNNGV. The CDR3 consists of 12 residues.

In its sample, this clone was seen once. V usage is TRBV5-6 and J usage is TRBJ2-3; 8 positions match TRBD1. Unmatched junction bases numbered 20, after V lost 4 bases and J lost 10 bases. There are 17 residues in the CDR3. Germline V gene sequence: CDR1 SGHDT, CDR2 YYEEEE. CDR3: CASSPRQGIRGGPAQYF. The CDR3 DNA follows: TGTGCCAGCAGCCCTCGACAGGGGATCCGCGGAGGGCCCGCGCAGTATTTT.

The genes are TRBV4-1 and TRBJ1-5; the D gene is possibly TRBD1 (5 bases). Germline CDR1 and CDR2: MGHRA and YSYEKL. The germline V and J ends were trimmed by 4 bases and 3 bases, with 10 bases remaining between them. This CDR3 contains 14 residues. CDR3 bases: TGCGCCAGCAGCCTAACAGGACCCAATCAGCCCCAGCATTTT. Amino acids: CASSLTGPNQPQHF.

The rearrangement joins TRBV19 to TRBJ1-2, with TRBD1 matching over 7 bases. The CDR3 totals 15 residues. The V segment lost 5 bases and the J segment 2 bases; nucleotides outside the gene matches: 8. CDR1 is LNHDA and CDR2 is SQIVND in the germline V gene (reference sequence). The CDR3 loop is CASSPPPGQNYGYTF. For the CDR3, the DNA is TGTGCCAGTAGTCCACCCCCGGGACAGAACTATGGCTACACCTTC.

V is TRBV5-4 and J is TRBJ1-1; TRBD1 matches 9 bases. The V segment lost 4 bases and the J segment 1 base; nucleotides outside the gene matches: 5. Per the germline V gene, CDR1 is SGHNT and CDR2 is YYREEE (reference sequence). The CDR3 loop spans 15 amino acids. The CDR3 sequence: CASSEPGQGNTEAFF. DNA of the CDR3: TGTGCCAGCAGCGAACCGGGACAGGGGAACACTGAAGCTTTCTTT.

The CDR3 region has the DNA TGTGCCAGCACCCCCACCCCTTGGGGTACGCAGTATTTT. This sequence encodes CASTPTPWGTQYF. The rearrangement uses TRBV11-2 and TRBJ2-3; D gene unclear. The germline CDR1 and CDR2 sequences are SGHAT and FQNNGV. V shed 7 bases and J shed 8 bases, with 16 bases lying between them. The CDR3 is 13 residues long.

The chain is built from TRBV14 and TRBJ1-5; no clear D gene. Trimming removed 1 base from V and 3 bases from J, with 4 bases in between. The CDR3 length is 13 residues. Germline CDR1 SGHDN, CDR2 FVKESK. The chain's CDR3 is CASSQGHNQPQHF. CDR3 DNA sequence: TGTGCCAGCAGCCAAGGCCACAATCAGCCCCAGCATTTT.

This chain uses TRBV6-5 with TRBJ1-4; D remains ambiguous. Trimming stripped 0 bases from V and 4 bases from J, with 12 bases between. Germline CDR1 and CDR2: MNHEY and SVGAGI. The CDR3 is 16 residues long. Written as DNA, the CDR3 is TGTGCCAGCAGTTACTCGAGTACAGCTAATAATGAAAAACTGTTTTTT. Amino acids: CASSYSSTANNEKLFF.

The chain's CDR3 is CASSPSGTAGPQHF. CDR3 DNA sequence: TGTGCCAGCAGTCCTTCCGGGACGGCGGGGCCCCAGCATTTT. The chain has TRBV6-6 and TRBJ1-5, with D tentatively TRBD1 (5 bases). The CDR3 sequence is 14 residues long. Per the germline V gene, CDR1 is MNHNY and CDR2 is SVGAGI (reference sequence). Trimming took off 5 bases at V and 9 bases at J, with 17 bases between the two ends.

The V gene is TRBV12-5, the J gene TRBJ2-3; 11 nucleotides match TRBD2. Germline trimming cut 4 bases from V and 5 bases from J; bases unmatched to any gene: 11. Germline CDR1 and CDR2: LGHNT and FRNRAP. The CDR3 consists of 17 residues. The CDR3 loop reads CASGSKTTSGSIDTQYF. In DNA form, the CDR3 reads TGTGCTAGTGGTTCTAAAACTACTAGCGGGAGTATAGATACGCAGTATTTT. The entire variable domain, with the rest obtained from reference TRBV12-5 and TRBJ2-3, is as follows: DARVTQTPRHKVTEMGQEVTMRCQPILGHNTVFWYRQTMMQGLELLAYFRNRAPLDDSGMPKDRFSAEMPDATLATLKIQPSEPRDSAVYFCASGSKTTSGSIDTQYFGPGTRLTVL.

This clone came up once. The identical CDR3 is also encoded by other nucleotide sequences in the sample. V and J are TRBV19 and TRBJ2-6; 7 bases agree with TRBD2. In germline, CDR1 is LNHDA, CDR2 SQIVND (reference sequence). The V and J ends lost 5 bases and 2 bases, in that order; junction bases with no gene match: 3. This CDR3 is built from 15 residues. The CDR3 loop reads CASSDRGAGANVLTF. The CDR3, as DNA: TGTGCCAGTAGTGATCGGGGGGCTGGGGCCAACGTCCTGACTTTC.

The rearrangement uses TRBV28 and TRBJ2-7; D is perhaps TRBD2 (6 bases). Trimming pared 2 bases from V and 12 bases from J, leaving 23 bases between. Germline V gene lookup returns CDR1 MDHEN and CDR2 SYDVKM. The CDR3 has 15 residues. CDR3 region: CASSLGQGSRDFMYF. The CDR3 bases are TGTGCCAGCAGTTTAGGGCAGGGAAGCCGGGACTTCATGTACTTC.

The chain links TRBV1 to TRBJ1-3; the table's D call, TRBD1, was not checked against the DNA. TRBV1 is a recognized pseudogene. This CDR3 is built from 17 residues. CDR3: CTSSPNLWTGVDNTIYF. The DNA for the CDR3 is TGCACCAGCAGCCCCAATCTCTGGACAGGGGTAGATAACACCATATATTTT.

The chain recombines TRBV6-5 with TRBJ2-3, with D unclear. V was clipped by 7 bases and J by 8 bases, with 10 bases between them. This CDR3 has 11 amino acids. The germline CDR1 and CDR2 sequences are MNHEY and SVGAGI. CDR3: CASTAGITQYF. The CDR3 coding sequence is TGTGCCAGCACCGCAGGCATTACGCAGTATTTT.

With respect to this clone: This sample includes further DNA sequences coding for the same CDR3. V is TRBV9 and J is TRBJ2-1; D gene uncertain. The CDR3 is 13 amino acids. CDR1 and CDR2 (germline): SGDLS, YYNGEE. The V end was cut by 0 bases, the J end by 4 bases, with 5 bases between. CDR3 nucleotides: TGTGCCAGCAGCGTAGCCCTTTACAATGAGCAGTTCTTC. Protein sequence: CASSVALYNEQFF.

In DNA form, the CDR3 reads TGTGCCAGCAGCGTAGTGGGTACTGGAAACACCATATATTTT. It yields the protein CASSVVGTGNTIYF. This sequence joins TRBV9 and TRBJ1-3; D is ambiguous. The germline CDR1 and CDR2 sequences are SGDLS and YYNGEE. The CDR3 has 14 residues. V gave up 0 bases and J gave up 2 bases, with 6 bases separating them. The complete variable domain, with remaining parts taken from reference TRBV9 and TRBJ1-3, reads DSGVTQTPKHLITATGQRVTLRCSPRSGDLSVYWYQQSLDQGLQFLIQYYNGEERAKGNILERFSAQQFPDLHSELNLSSLELGDSALYFCASSVVGTGNTIYFGEGSWLTVV.

This clone appeared a single time. The genes are TRBV4-1 and TRBJ1-2, with 10 bases matching TRBD1. This CDR3 comprises 19 residues. Trimming cost V 4 bases and J 6 bases; bases outside gene matches: 20. Per germline, CDR1 MGHRA and CDR2 YSYEKL. This CDR3 is CASSRRLPGQGTGGNGYTF. The DNA of the CDR3 is TGCGCCAGCAGCCGACGACTCCCGGGACAGGGGACTGGAGGGAATGGCTACACCTTC.

The V call is TRBV2, the J call TRBJ2-7, with D possibly being TRBD1 or TRBD2 (5 bases each). Germline V gene lookup returns CDR1 SNHLY and CDR2 FYNNEI. Trimming cost V 7 bases and J 3 bases, with 16 bases left between them. CDR3 length: 14 amino acids. The CDR3 region has the DNA TGTGCCAGCACACCGGGACGGATCTTCTACGAGCAGTACTTC. Amino acid sequence: CASTPGRIFYEQYF.

The chain combines TRBV5-5 with TRBJ2-7; 10 positions agree with TRBD1. V was clipped by 4 bases and J by 5 bases; unmatched bases: 6. The CDR3 runs 14 residues. The germline V gene encodes CDR1 SGHKS and CDR2 YYEKEE (reference sequence). CDR3 protein: CASSIGTGVHEQYF. CDR3 nucleotide sequence: TGTGCCAGCAGCATAGGGACAGGGGTCCACGAGCAGTACTTC.

Concerning this clone itself: The sample carries other DNA sequences with the same CDR3. The genes are TRBV28 and TRBJ2-7, with 10 bases lining up with TRBD2. The CDR3 loop spans 13 amino acids. CDR1 is MDHEN and CDR2 is SYDVKM in the germline V gene. Trimming removed 8 bases from V and 0 bases from J; junction bases left unmatched: 1. The CDR3 loop reads CASSSGSSYEQYF. The CDR3 DNA is TGTGCCAGCTCTAGCGGGAGCTCCTACGAGCAGTACTTC.

V and J are TRBV25-1 and TRBJ2-3; D uncertain. The germline CDR1 and CDR2 sequences are MGHDK and SYGVNS. Trimming left V 2 bases short and J 0 bases short, with 9 bases between. This CDR3 spans 15 amino acids. This CDR3 is CASSERPASTDTQYF. In DNA form, the CDR3 reads TGTGCCAGCAGTGAACGGCCAGCTAGCACAGATACGCAGTATTTT.